This TCR beta chain was observed in a study of T-cell reconstitution after alpha-beta-depleted transplantation in children. Overall study results and limits: It was newly produced T cells that mostly accounted for T-cell counts and diversity one year after transplant.

Using unique molecular identifiers, the investigators prepared the TCRbeta library. TCRdb passed the PCR reads through MiXCR, listing each CDR3 protein once. The sample holds about 300,000 distinct CDR3 sequences; approximately 7.3% are singletons and the top ten take 9.1%. This clonotype has a single count. What it binds is unknown. Trimming stripped 0 bases from V and 4 bases from J, with 21 bases between. Germline CDR1 is MNHEY and CDR2 is SVGAGI. This CDR3 region has 19 residues. The genes are TRBV6-5 and TRBJ2-2; the D gene is possibly TRBD1 (9 bases). The sequencing here drew on peripheral blood, taken 360 days after TCRalphabeta/CD19-depleted stem cell transplant. This receptor was obtained from a female patient aged 2-9 years who had a stem cell transplant for Fanconi anemia, so the T cells may come from the graft donor. The CDR3 protein is CASSYSEPGGTGSTGELFF. For the CDR3, the DNA is TGTGCCAGCAGTTACTCAGAGCCGGGGGGGACAGGGAGCACCGGGGAGCTGTTTTTT.